This T cell receptor (beta chain) was found in a study of shared clonotypes between healthy human individuals. Clones were read by immunoSEQ multiplex PCR, and TCRdb kept only the in-frame ones, dropping some. The sample carries over a million clones, about 80% recorded once. Points on this clone: This probably arose from a read error, given a far larger clone one base away.

Germline V CDR1 and CDR2: SNHLY, FYNNEI. CDR3 length equals 15 residues. The sequenced material came from memory CD4+ T cells from PBMCs. Subset meaning: CD45RA-negative fraction. This receptor was obtained from a young man in good health. Some clones in this sample may be carry-over from other donors' samples. The chain recombines TRBV2 with TRBJ2-3, with 7 bases matching TRBD1. The CDR3 DNA sequence: TGTGCCAGCAAGAAAGAGACAGGGAGCACAGGTACGCAGTATTTT. Protein sequence: CASKKETGSTGTQYF.